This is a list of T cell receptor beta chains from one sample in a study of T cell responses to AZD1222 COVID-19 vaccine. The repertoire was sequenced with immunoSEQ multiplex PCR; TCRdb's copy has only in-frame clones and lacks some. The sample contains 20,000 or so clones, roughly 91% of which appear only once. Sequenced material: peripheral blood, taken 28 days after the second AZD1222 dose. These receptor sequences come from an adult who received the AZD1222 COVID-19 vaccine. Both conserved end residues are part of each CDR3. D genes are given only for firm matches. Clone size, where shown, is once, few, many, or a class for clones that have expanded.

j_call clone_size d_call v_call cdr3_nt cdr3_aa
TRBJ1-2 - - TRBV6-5 TGTGCCAGCAAGGCGTGGGACGGTTATGGCTACACCTTC CASKAWDGYGYTF
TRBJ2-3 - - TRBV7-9 TGTGCCAGCAGGGCGACAGGCTCCACAGATACGCAGTATTTT CASRATGSTDTQYF
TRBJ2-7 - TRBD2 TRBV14 TGTGCCAGCAGCCAAGTACCAGCGGGAATCTACGAGCAGTACTTC CASSQVPAGIYEQYF
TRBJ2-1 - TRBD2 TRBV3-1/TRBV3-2 TGTGCCAGCAGCCAAGACCTACAACTAGCGGGAGTTGGCAATGAGCAGTTCTTC CASSQDLQLAGVGNEQFF
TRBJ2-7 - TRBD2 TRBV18 TGTGCCAGCTCACCCTTGACTAGCGGGAGAGGAGGCTACGAGCAGTACTTC CASSPLTSGRGGYEQYF
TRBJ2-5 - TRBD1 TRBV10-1 TGCGCCAGCAGTGAGTCGTTAGCAGGGGGCGAGGAGACCCAGTACTTC CASSESLAGGEETQYF
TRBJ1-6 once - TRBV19 TGTGCCAGTAGTATCTCCGTAGGAGGATCACCCCTCCACTTT CASSISVGGSPLHF
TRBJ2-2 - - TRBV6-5 TGTGCCAGTAAGGACAAGGTTGCCGGGGAGCTGTTTTTT CASKDKVAGELFF
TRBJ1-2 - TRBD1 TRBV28 TGTGCCAGCAGTTTAGCCCCCGGACAGGTAGGAGCTGAAGGCTACACCTTC CASSLAPGQVGAEGYTF
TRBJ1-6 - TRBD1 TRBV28 TGTGCCAGCAGCCCTGACAGGGACCTCCACTTT CASSPDRDLHF